This T cell receptor (beta chain) was captured in a study of Ad26.COV2.S vaccination and SARS-CoV-2 variants. Study details: The trial was COV1001 and the donor's arm was Ad26.COV2.S.

In regard to this clone: Its antigen is not identified.

The treatment denotes: approximately 18 received Ad26.COV2.S at low or high dose, single or two shots; roughly five received placebo; per-sample allocation not given. The samples were gathered on day 63 after the first injection of vaccine or placebo. Ad26 vector vaccine expressed Wuhan-strain SARS-CoV-2 spike. Sequencing used immunoSEQ multiplex PCR; TCRdb keeps in-frame clones, though not all of them. The sample yields roughly 510,000 clones, 87% seen once. Points from the study as a whole: Vaccinated individuals (as opposed to placebo recipients) had higher spike-specific TCR breadth. Breadth of non-spike TCRs did not differ between vaccinees and placebo recipients.

Trimming at V came to 3 bases and at J to 4 bases, leaving 7 bases not matched to a gene. The CDR3 contains 15 residues. Germline-derived CDR1 and CDR2 are SGHTA and FQGNSA. The specimen comprised peripheral blood, sampled in a trial of Ad26.COV2.S vaccine versus placebo. V gene TRBV7-2 combines with J gene TRBJ2-7; 9 positions agree with TRBD1. This receptor was obtained from a person aged 18 to 59 who received the Ad26.COV2.S COVID-19 vaccine or a placebo. This CDR3 is CASSFSRTGVYEQYF. DNA for the CDR3: TGTGCCAGCAGCTTCTCTAGGACAGGGGTGTACGAGCAGTACTTC.